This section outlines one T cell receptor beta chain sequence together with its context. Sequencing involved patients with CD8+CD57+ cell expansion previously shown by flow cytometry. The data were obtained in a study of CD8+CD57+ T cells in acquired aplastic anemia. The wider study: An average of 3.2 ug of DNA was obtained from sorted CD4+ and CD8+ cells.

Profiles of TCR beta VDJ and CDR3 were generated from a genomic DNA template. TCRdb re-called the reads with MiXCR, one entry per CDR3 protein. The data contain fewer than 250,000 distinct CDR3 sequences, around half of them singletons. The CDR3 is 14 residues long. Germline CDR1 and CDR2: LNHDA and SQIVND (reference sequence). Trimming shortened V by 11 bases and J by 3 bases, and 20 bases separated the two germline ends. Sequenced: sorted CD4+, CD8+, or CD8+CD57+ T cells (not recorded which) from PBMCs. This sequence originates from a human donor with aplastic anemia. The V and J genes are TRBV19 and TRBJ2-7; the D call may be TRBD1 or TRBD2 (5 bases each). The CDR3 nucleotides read TGTGCCTGTACGCCTGCGCTTGGGGGCTACGAGCAGTACTTC. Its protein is CACTPALGGYEQYF.